The sequence of this T cell receptor beta chain was determined in a study of T cell changes during pregnancy in multiple sclerosis. Libraries were prepared by immunoSEQ multiplex PCR; TCRdb keeps only in-frame clonotypes and omits some of them. The sample contains tens of thousands of clones, 90% of which appear only once. This TCR was recovered from a female donor in good health, enrolled as a control in a pregnancy study. Sequenced material: peripheral blood, taken in the third trimester of pregnancy.

The CDR3 DNA is TGTGCCTGGAGTGTACAAACGAACACTGAAGCTTTCTTT. This codes for CAWSVQTNTEAFF. The gene calls are TRBV30 and TRBJ1-1; D is ambiguous. In germline, CDR1 is GTSNPN, CDR2 SVGIG (reference sequence). Trimming cost V 0 bases and J 1 base, with 6 bases left between them. This CDR3 is 13 amino acids long. The full variable domain, its missing parts supplied by reference TRBV30 and TRBJ1-1, is SQTIHQWPATLVQPVGSPLSLECTVEGTSNPNLYWYRQAAGRGLQLLFYSVGIGQISSEVPQNLSASRPQDRQFILSSKKLLLSDSGFYLCAWSVQTNTEAFFGQGTRLTVV.